Shown below are 29 T cell receptor beta chains from a single sample sequenced in a study of regulatory T cells in long-lasting Graves disease. To make TCR beta libraries, researchers used iRepertoire HTBI primers and Arm-PCR of CDR3 regions. MiXCR, applied by TCRdb to the multiplex PCR reads, yields one record per CDR3 protein. This repertoire shows about 560,000 distinct CDR3 sequences, around 15% found once; its top ten account for more than 10%. As for time point: newly diagnosed GD, antithyroid drugs for less than 3 months. With RNA extracted from PBMCs as input, the TCR library was made. These data were likewise used in another study, on T cells in Graves' hyperthyroidism and ophthalmopathy.

Material: peripheral blood mononuclear cells (PBMCs), obtained at new diagnosis, from a patient treated with antithyroid drugs. These receptors were collected from a man younger than 30 with Graves disease.

The rearrangement uses TRBV12-5 and TRBJ1-2; D not certain. The germline V gene has CDR1 LGHNT and CDR2 FRNRAP. The germline V and J ends were trimmed by 4 bases and 2 bases, with 17 bases remaining between them. This CDR3 spans 16 amino acids. DNA of the CDR3: TGTGCTAGTGGTTCACCGTGGACCCCTTACAACTATGGCTACACCTTC. The encoded protein is CASGSPWTPYNYGYTF.

This clonotype was detected only a few times. The rearrangement links TRBV10-3 to TRBJ1-2; TRBD1 aligns across 9 bases. Germline assignment: CDR1 ENHRY and CDR2 SYGVKD. V was clipped by 4 bases and J by 8 bases; unmatched bases: 5. The CDR3 covers 13 residues. The chain's CDR3 is CAISGTGDRGYTF. The CDR3 DNA is TGTGCCATCAGTGGGACAGGGGATCGCGGCTACACCTTC.

This clonotype was recorded a few times. J is TRBJ1-1 and V is TRBV27; perhaps TRBD1 as D (5 bases). In germline, CDR1 is MNHEY, CDR2 SMNVEV (reference sequence). The CDR3 spans 14 residues. Trimming stripped 7 bases from V and 4 bases from J, with 16 bases between. The CDR3 reads CASTPVGGSTEAFF. The CDR3 nucleotides are TGTGCCAGCACTCCAGTCGGGGGGAGCACTGAAGCTTTCTTT.

This clonotype has ten or more counts. The chain has TRBV12-3 or TRBV12-4 and TRBJ1-2; the match to TRBD1 covers 8 bases. V shed 6 bases and J 7 bases; nucleotides not matched to a gene: 4. There are 12 residues in the CDR3. The CDR3 spells CASSQGAGGYTF. In DNA form, the CDR3 reads TGTGCCAGCAGCCAGGGGGCAGGTGGCTACACCTTC.

This clonotype occurred a few times. The rearrangement uses TRBV2 and TRBJ2-2; D gene unclear. Germline CDR1 and CDR2: SNHLY and FYNNEI. The ends were cut back, 1 base at V and 6 bases at J, with 6 bases in the middle. The length of the CDR3 is 13 residues. The CDR3 nucleotides read TGTGCCAGCAGTGAAGGGCAGCCCGGGGAGCTGTTTTTT. It yields the protein CASSEGQPGELFF. Supplemented by reference TRBV2 and TRBJ2-2, the full variable domain reads EPEVTQTPSHQVTQMGQEVILRCVPISNHLYFYWYRQILGQKVEFLVSFYNNEISEKSEIFDDQFSVERPDGSNFTLKIRSTKLEDSAMYFCASSEGQPGELFFGEGSRLTVL.

This clonotype came up many times. The gene calls are TRBV5-1 and TRBJ1-4, with TRBD1 identical over 7 bases. The CDR3 length is 14 residues. CDR1 and CDR2 (germline): SGHRS, YFSETQ. Losses at the gene ends were 4 bases for V and 5 bases for J; bases not matched to a gene: 5. As DNA, the CDR3 is TGCGCCAGCAGCAGGGACAGCTTGAATGAAAAACTGTTTTTT. Encoded protein: CASSRDSLNEKLFF.

This clonotype was detected ten times or more. The chain uses TRBV11-1 and TRBJ2-4, with 8 bases lining up with TRBD2. From germline, CDR1 is SGHAT and CDR2 FQDESV (reference sequence). Germline trimming cut 4 bases from V and 0 bases from J; bases unmatched to any gene: 11. This CDR3 is built from 18 residues. CDR3: CASSSVLREDLAKNIQYF. The CDR3 DNA sequence: TGTGCCAGCAGCTCGGTCTTGCGGGAGGATCTAGCCAAAAACATTCAGTACTTC.

A word on this clonotype: One end of the junction fails to match germline, which may point to a read error. This chain uses TRBV7-7 with TRBJ2-5, with D possibly being TRBD1 or TRBD2 (6 bases each). This CDR3 is built from 15 residues. From germline, CDR1 is SSHAT and CDR2 FNYEAQ (reference sequence). For the CDR3, the DNA is TGTGCTAGCAGCTTAGAAGTGACAGGCGGGGTGACCCAGTACTTC. It specifies CASSLEVTGGVTQYF.

This clonotype appeared many times. The V call is TRBV7-2, the J call TRBJ2-2; 7 bases line up with TRBD2. The germline V gene has CDR1 SGHTA and CDR2 FQGNSA. This CDR3 spans 16 amino acids. V lost 2 bases to trimming and J lost 0 bases; unmatched junction nucleotides: 3. The CDR3 nucleotides are TGTGCCAGCAGCTTAACTAGCGACGCGAACACCGGGGAGCTGTTTTTT. This sequence encodes CASSLTSDANTGELFF.

This clonotype has only a few counts. This chain connects TRBV20-1 to TRBJ2-3; 10 bases fit TRBD2. Germline lookup yields CDR1 DFQATT and CDR2 SNEGSKA (reference sequence). Trimming took 6 bases from V and 4 from J; bases not matched to a gene: 4. The CDR3 contains 13 residues. CDR3 bases: TGCAGTGCCCTAGCGGGAGACCCAGATACGCAGTATTTT. Its translation is CSALAGDPDTQYF.

This rearrangement joins TRBV7-9 to TRBJ1-4; D uncertain. In germline, CDR1 is SEHNR, CDR2 FQNEAQ (reference sequence). The V end was cut by 5 bases, the J end by 8 bases, with 9 bases between. The CDR3 extends over 12 amino acids. The CDR3 sequence is CASSTLDEKLFF. The CDR3 nucleotides are TGTGCCAGCAGCACATTGGACGAAAAACTGTTTTTT.

This clonotype showed up many times. The chain has TRBV6-1 and TRBJ1-5, with no clear D. V was trimmed by 5 bases and J by 9 bases, leaving 11 bases between them. The CDR3 spans 12 residues. Germline assignment: CDR1 MNHNS and CDR2 SASEGT. CDR3 DNA sequence: TGTGCCAGCAGTCCCTCGGGAGGGCCCCAGCATTTT. Its translation: CASSPSGGPQHF.

In its sample, this clonotype was seen a few times. V gene TRBV14 combines with J gene TRBJ1-1; TRBD1 is a possible D gene (5 bases). CDR3 length: 15 residues. The V end lost 4 bases, the J end lost 0 bases, and 12 bases lay between the germline ends. The germline V gene has CDR1 SGHDN and CDR2 FVKESK. The CDR3 coding sequence is TGTGCCAGCAGCCTAGGGGCGACAGTGAACACTGAAGCTTTCTTT. It codes for CASSLGATVNTEAFF.

This clonotype was counted at least ten times. This rearrangement joins TRBV27 to TRBJ2-2, with 10 bases identical to TRBD1. Losses at the gene ends were 2 bases for V and 4 bases for J; bases not matched to a gene: 7. Germline CDR1 and CDR2: MNHEY and SMNVEV (reference sequence). This CDR3 region has 17 residues. For the CDR3, the DNA is TGTGCCAGCAGTTTACTGGCCGGGACAGGGGTCACCGGGGAGCTGTTTTTT. Protein sequence: CASSLLAGTGVTGELFF.

The J gene is TRBJ2-4, the V gene TRBV20-1; D unclear. Germline CDR1 is DFQATT and CDR2 is SNEGSKA (reference sequence). Trimming took 5 bases from V and 0 from J, leaving 11 bases between them. The CDR3 is made up of 14 amino acids. The CDR3 DNA reads as TGCAGTGCTGGTATTGGGTTAGCCAAAAACATTCAGTACTTC. It yields the protein CSAGIGLAKNIQYF.

This clonotype came up a few times. V gene TRBV5-1 combines with J gene TRBJ1-4; D is perhaps TRBD1 (5 bases). Trimming stripped 4 bases from V and 5 bases from J, with 12 bases between. The length of the CDR3 is 14 residues. The V gene's germline CDR1 is SGHRS and CDR2 YFSETQ. The CDR3 is CASSPGGRNEKLFF. Written as DNA, the CDR3 is TGCGCCAGCAGCCCGGGGGGGAGGAATGAAAAACTGTTTTTT.

The V call is TRBV7-8, the J call TRBJ2-1; perhaps D is TRBD1 or TRBD2 (6 bases each). With 5 bases removed from V and 8 bases from J, the gap between germline ends came to 19 bases. The CDR3 spans 15 residues. In germline, CDR1 is SGHVS, CDR2 FQNEAQ. Here the CDR3 reads CASSPLGGSDDEQFF. CDR3 coding DNA: TGTGCCAGCAGCCCCCTAGGGGGGAGCGACGATGAGCAGTTCTTC.

The chain couples TRBV29-1 to TRBJ2-1; D may be TRBD2 (5 bases). V lost 7 bases and J 6 bases, leaving 13 bases between the germline ends. The CDR3 is made up of 12 amino acids. The germline V gene has CDR1 SQVTM and CDR2 ANQGSEA. CDR3 coding DNA: TGCAGCGGGTACGGTAGCGCCAATGAGCAGTTCTTC. Protein sequence: CSGYGSANEQFF.

This clonotype occurred many times. The V call is TRBV11-3, the J call TRBJ2-5, with D possibly being TRBD1 (6 bases). This CDR3 has 12 residues. V lost 4 bases, J lost 7 bases, and 10 bases lay in between. Germline CDR1 SGHNT, CDR2 YENEEA. The CDR3 protein is CASSSEGGTQYF. The CDR3 DNA sequence: TGTGCCAGCAGCTCAGAAGGGGGGACCCAGTACTTC.

This clonotype was seen more than once but under ten times. V usage is TRBV6-1 and J usage is TRBJ1-2, with 7 positions matching TRBD1. With 5 bases clipped from V and 1 base from J, the junction kept 7 bases outside the gene matches. CDR3 length: 15 residues. Germline CDR1 and CDR2: MNHNS and SASEGT. Written as DNA, the CDR3 is TGTGCCAGCAGTCAACAGGGGATAAGTAACTATGGCTACACCTTC. Translating gives CASSQQGISNYGYTF.

This sequence joins TRBV11-2 and TRBJ1-6, with TRBD1 identical over 8 bases. Germline values: CDR1 SGHAT, CDR2 FQNNGV. Germline trimming cut 7 bases from V and 4 bases from J; bases unmatched to any gene: 6. This CDR3 has 15 amino acids. The CDR3 protein is CASTTDRVYNSPLHF. The DNA of the CDR3 is TGTGCCAGCACCACGGACAGGGTGTATAATTCACCCCTCCACTTT.

This clonotype was picked up one time. The chain employs TRBV25-1 and TRBJ2-6, with D perhaps matching TRBD1 (6 bases). The V and J ends lost 4 bases and 0 bases respectively, with 13 bases between them. This CDR3 spans 17 amino acids. Germline assignment: CDR1 MGHDK and CDR2 SYGVNS. The CDR3 DNA reads TGTGCCAGCAGTGGCCAGGGGACCCTCTCTGGGGCCAACGTCCTGACTTTC. This codes for CASSGQGTLSGANVLTF.

A few counts support this clonotype. V gene TRBV28 combines with J gene TRBJ1-5; D remains ambiguous. Trimming took 5 bases from V and 9 from J, leaving 11 bases between them. Per the germline V gene, CDR1 is MDHEN and CDR2 is SYDVKM. The CDR3 totals 12 residues. The CDR3 spells CASSAGWRPQHF. CDR3 in DNA: TGTGCCAGCAGTGCCGGGTGGAGGCCCCAGCATTTT.

This clonotype showed up just a few times. The CDR3, as DNA: TGTGCCAGCAGTACGTCAGCGGGAGGGCCTGTATTCTCCTACGAGCAGTACTTC. Translated: CASSTSAGGPVFSYEQYF. This chain links TRBV6-1 with TRBJ2-7; TRBD2 matches 10 bases. J was trimmed by 0 bases and V by 5 bases; bases with no gene match: 13. Germline V gene lookup returns CDR1 MNHNS and CDR2 SASEGT. There are 18 residues in the CDR3.

This sequence joins TRBV11-2 and TRBJ2-1; tentatively, D is TRBD2 (5 bases). Germline V gene lookup returns CDR1 SGHAT and CDR2 FQNNGV. Trimming took off 3 bases at V and 9 bases at J, with 15 bases between the two ends. The length of the CDR3 is 14 residues. The CDR3 DNA follows: TGTGCCAGCAGCTTCGGACTCTCCACGGGTGAGCAGTTCTTC. Translating it yields CASSFGLSTGEQFF.

The rearrangement links TRBV14 to TRBJ2-7; the match to TRBD1 covers 11 bases. CDR1 is SGHDN and CDR2 is FVKESK in the germline V gene. V was clipped by 1 base and J by 2 bases; unmatched bases: 13. This CDR3 is 19 amino acids long. The CDR3 is CASSQVGQGAFRPTYEQYF. For the CDR3, the DNA is TGTGCCAGCAGCCAAGTCGGACAGGGGGCGTTTCGTCCCACCTACGAGCAGTACTTC.

This clonotype was recorded many times. The CDR3 region is CASSQKGASTDTQYF. The CDR3 DNA sequence: TGTGCCAGCAGCCAAAAAGGGGCAAGCACAGATACGCAGTATTTT. V gene TRBV3-1 combines with J gene TRBJ2-3; perhaps TRBD1 as D (5 bases). Germline assignment: CDR1 LGHDT and CDR2 YNNKEL (reference sequence). The CDR3 loop spans 15 amino acids. With 2 bases removed from V and 0 bases from J, the gap between germline ends came to 9 bases.

Only a few counts were recorded for this clonotype. The V call is TRBV7-2, the J call TRBJ2-2; D possibly corresponds to TRBD1 (5 bases). Germline CDR1 and CDR2: SGHTA and FQGNSA. The CDR3 has 14 residues. V lost 7 bases and J lost 7, with 16 bases in between. The CDR3 loop reads CASKTQGLGGELFF. Written as DNA, the CDR3 is TGTGCCAGCAAGACCCAGGGATTGGGCGGGGAGCTGTTTTTT.

This clonotype was seen only a few times. The rearrangement joins TRBV28 to TRBJ1-6; D gene uncertain. Germline V lookup: CDR1 MDHEN, CDR2 SYDVKM. V was trimmed by 6 bases and J by 4 bases, leaving 4 bases between them. The CDR3 has 12 residues. The chain's CDR3 is CASRDYNSPLHF. CDR3 sequence (DNA): TGTGCCAGCAGAGATTATAATTCACCCCTCCACTTT.